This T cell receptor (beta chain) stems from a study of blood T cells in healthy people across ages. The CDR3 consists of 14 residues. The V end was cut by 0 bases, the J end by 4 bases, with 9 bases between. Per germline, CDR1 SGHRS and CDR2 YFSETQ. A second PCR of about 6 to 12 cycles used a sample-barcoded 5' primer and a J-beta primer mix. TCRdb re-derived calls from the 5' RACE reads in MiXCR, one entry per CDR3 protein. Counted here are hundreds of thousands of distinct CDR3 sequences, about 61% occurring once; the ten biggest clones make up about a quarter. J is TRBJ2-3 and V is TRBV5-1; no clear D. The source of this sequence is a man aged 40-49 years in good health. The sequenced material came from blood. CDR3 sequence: CASSLGHGSDTQYF. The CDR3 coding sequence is TGCGCCAGCAGCTTGGGTCACGGATCAGATACGCAGTATTTT.